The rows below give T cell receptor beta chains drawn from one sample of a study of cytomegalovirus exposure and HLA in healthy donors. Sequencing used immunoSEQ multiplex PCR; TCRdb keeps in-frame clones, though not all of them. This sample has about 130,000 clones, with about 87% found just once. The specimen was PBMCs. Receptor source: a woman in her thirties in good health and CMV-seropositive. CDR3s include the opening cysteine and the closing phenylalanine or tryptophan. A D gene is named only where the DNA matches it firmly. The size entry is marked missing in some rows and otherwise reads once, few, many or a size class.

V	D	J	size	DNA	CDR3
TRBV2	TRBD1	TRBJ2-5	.	TGTGCCAGCAGACCACAGGGGCTCCAAGAGACCCAGTACTTC	CASRPQGLQETQYF
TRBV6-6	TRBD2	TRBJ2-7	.	TGTGCCAGCAGTTACTCGGCTAGCGGGAGTTACGAGCAGTACTTC	CASSYSASGSYEQYF
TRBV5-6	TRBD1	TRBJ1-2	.	TGTGCCAGCAGCACCGGGACAGGTTATGGCTACACCTTC	CASSTGTGYGYTF
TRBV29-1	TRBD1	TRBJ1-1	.	TGCAGCGTTCGGACAGGGGCGGCCACTGAAGCTTTCTTT	CSVRTGAATEAFF
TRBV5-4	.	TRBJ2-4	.	TGTGCCAGCAGCCGGTCGAGGGCGGTCAAAAACATTCAGTACTTC	CASSRSRAVKNIQYF
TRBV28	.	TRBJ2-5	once	TGTGCCAGCAGTTTATACCAGGGGACCCAGTACTTC	CASSLYQGTQYF
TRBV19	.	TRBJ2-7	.	TGTGCCAGTAGTATAGATAACGACGGGGCCTACGAGCAGTACTTC	CASSIDNDGAYEQYF
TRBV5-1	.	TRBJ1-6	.	TGCGCCAGCAGCCAGGACAGACCCCCTAATTCACCCCTCCACTTT	CASSQDRPPNSPLHF
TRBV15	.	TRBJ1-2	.	TGTGCCACCAGCAGAGGAGGAATGGATGGCTACACCTTC	CATSRGGMDGYTF
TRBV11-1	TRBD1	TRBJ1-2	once	TGTGCCAGCAGCCTGGCCGGACAGGACCACTATGGCTACACCTTC	CASSLAGQDHYGYTF
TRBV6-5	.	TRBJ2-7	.	TGTGCCAGCAGCCGGACTCCAACTTCCTACGAGCAGTACTTC	CASSRTPTSYEQYF
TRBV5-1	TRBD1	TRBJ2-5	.	TGCGCCAGCAGCCCGGGGACAGGGGTGGAGACCCAGTACTTC	CASSPGTGVETQYF
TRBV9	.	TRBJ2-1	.	TGTGCCAGCAGCGTCCAAGGGGGCTACAATGAGCAGTTCTTC	CASSVQGGYNEQFF
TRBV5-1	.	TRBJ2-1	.	TGCGCCAGCAGCTTAGGGAGCGTCTACAATGAGCAGTTCTTC	CASSLGSVYNEQFF
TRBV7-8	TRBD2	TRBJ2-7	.	TGTGCCAGCAGCTTAGTTCGGGTGCGGGGGAACTACGAGCAGTACTTC	CASSLVRVRGNYEQYF
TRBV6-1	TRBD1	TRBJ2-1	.	TGTGCCAGCAGTGAAGAAAGGGACAGGGGCCTTATCTACAATGAGCAGTTCTTC	CASSEERDRGLIYNEQFF
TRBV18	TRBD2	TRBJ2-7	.	TGTGCCAGCTCGATGGGGCGGGAGGAGCAGTACTTC	CASSMGREEQYF
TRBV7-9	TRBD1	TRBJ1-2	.	TGTGCCAGCAGTAACCCTGGACAGGGGAGCTATGGCTACACCTTC	CASSNPGQGSYGYTF
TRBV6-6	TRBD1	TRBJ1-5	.	TGTGCCAGCAGTTACTCTGGGACAGGGGAACAGCCCCAGCATTTT	CASSYSGTGEQPQHF
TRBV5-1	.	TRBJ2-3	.	TGCGCCAGCAGCTTGGGTCCAGTTCCAGATACGCAGTATTTT	CASSLGPVPDTQYF
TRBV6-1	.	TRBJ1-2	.	TGTGCCAGCAGTGGCGGGGGAAGCCTCTATGGCTACACCTTC	CASSGGGSLYGYTF
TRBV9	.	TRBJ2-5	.	TGTGCCAGCAGCGTGAGTCCTCAGGGAGGCGAGACCCAGTACTTC	CASSVSPQGGETQYF
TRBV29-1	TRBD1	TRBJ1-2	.	TGCAGCGTTCGGACAGGGTATTCATATGGCTACACCTTC	CSVRTGYSYGYTF
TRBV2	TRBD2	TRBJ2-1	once	TGTGCCAGCAGGCTTTTAGCGGGAGGAGAGTTCTTC	CASRLLAGGEFF
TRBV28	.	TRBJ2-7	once	TGTGCCAGCAGTTCAACCCCGGACAGCTACGAGCAGTACTTC	CASSSTPDSYEQYF
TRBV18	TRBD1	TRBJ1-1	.	TGTGCCAGCTCACCCCTCGACAGGGGGGTAAGGAATACTGAAGCTTTCTTT	CASSPLDRGVRNTEAFF
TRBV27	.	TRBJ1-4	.	TGTGCCAGCAGACCCCGGGGGGATGAAGGAAAACTGTTTTTT	CASRPRGDEGKLFF
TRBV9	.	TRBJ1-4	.	TGTGCCAGCAGCGGGGGCGGGGCAACTAATGAAAAACTGTTTTTT	CASSGGGATNEKLFF
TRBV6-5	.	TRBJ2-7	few	TGTGCCAGCAGTTACGAGAGCTCCTACGAGCAGTACTTC	CASSYESSYEQYF
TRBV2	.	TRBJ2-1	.	TGTGCCAGCAGTGAACTTCCGGGTAGGCAGTTCTTC	CASSELPGRQFF
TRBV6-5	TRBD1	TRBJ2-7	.	TGTGCCAGCAGTCCCAACAGGGGTTACGAGCAGTACTTC	CASSPNRGYEQYF
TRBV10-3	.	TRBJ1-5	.	TGTGCCATCAGTGAGCTAGGACAGAACCAGACTCCCCAGCATTTT	CAISELGQNQTPQHF
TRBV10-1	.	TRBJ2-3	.	TGCGCCAGCAGCGGACGGACAGGGAGGGCAGATACGCAGTATTTT	CASSGRTGRADTQYF
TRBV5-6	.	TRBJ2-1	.	TGTGCCAGCAGCTTCCCAAGCGGTAGTGCCAGGGGTGAGCAGTTCTTC	CASSFPSGSARGEQFF
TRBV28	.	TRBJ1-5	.	TGTGCCAGCAGTTTAGCACGGACAGCCCAGCCCCAGCATTTT	CASSLARTAQPQHF
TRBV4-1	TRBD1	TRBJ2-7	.	TGCGCCAGCAGCCAAATTAACCGGGACAGGGACTACGAGCAGTACTTC	CASSQINRDRDYEQYF
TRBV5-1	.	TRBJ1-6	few	TGCGCCAGCAGCTTTGGACATGGTGGTAATTCACCCCTCCACTTT	CASSFGHGGNSPLHF
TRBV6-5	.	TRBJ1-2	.	TGTGCCAGCAGTTACTCTGCGGGAAACTATGGCTACACCTTC	CASSYSAGNYGYTF
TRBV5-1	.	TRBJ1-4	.	TGCGCCAGCAGCCAAGACACGGGGGAGGAAAAACTGTTTTTT	CASSQDTGEEKLFF
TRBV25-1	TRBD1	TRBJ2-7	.	TGTGCCAGCCAGCAGGGGGCTCACGAGCAGTACTTC	CASQQGAHEQYF
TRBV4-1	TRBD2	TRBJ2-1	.	TGCGCCAGCAGCCAAGTGACTAGCGGGGCCTACAATGAGCAGTTCTTC	CASSQVTSGAYNEQFF
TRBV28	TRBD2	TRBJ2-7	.	TGTGCCAGCAGTTTTTTGACTAGCGGGACTTTCTACGAGCAGTACTTC	CASSFLTSGTFYEQYF
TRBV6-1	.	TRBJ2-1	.	TGTGCCAGCAGTGACCGGGCGACAGGCAAACTCTACAATGAGCAGTTCTTC	CASSDRATGKLYNEQFF
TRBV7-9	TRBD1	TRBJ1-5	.	TGTGCCAGCAGCTACGGGACAGGGCGCAATCAGCCCCAGCATTTT	CASSYGTGRNQPQHF